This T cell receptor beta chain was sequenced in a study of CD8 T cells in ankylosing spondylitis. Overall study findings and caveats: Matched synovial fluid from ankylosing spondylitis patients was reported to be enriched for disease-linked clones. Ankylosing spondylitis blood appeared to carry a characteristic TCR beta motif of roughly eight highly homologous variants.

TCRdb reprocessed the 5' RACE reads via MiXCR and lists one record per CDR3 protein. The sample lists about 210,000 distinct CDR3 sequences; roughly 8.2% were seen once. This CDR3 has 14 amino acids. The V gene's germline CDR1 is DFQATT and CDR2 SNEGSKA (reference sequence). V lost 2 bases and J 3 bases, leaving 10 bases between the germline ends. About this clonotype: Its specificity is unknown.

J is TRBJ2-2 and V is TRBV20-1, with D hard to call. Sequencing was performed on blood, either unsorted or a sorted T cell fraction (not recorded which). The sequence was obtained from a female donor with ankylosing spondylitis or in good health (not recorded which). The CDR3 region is CSARIRTDTGELFF. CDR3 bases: TGCAGTGCTAGAATCAGGACGGACACCGGGGAGCTGTTTTTT.